One and the same sample provided the 5 T cell receptor beta chains below, sequenced in a study of CD8 T cells in Susac syndrome. Reverse transcription used about 0.5 to 1 ug RNA and random hexamers. TCRdb reanalysed the immunoSEQ multiplex PCR reads using MiXCR and keeps one entry per CDR3 protein. The sample records tens of thousands of distinct CDR3 sequences, roughly 95% being singletons. Sequenced material: CD8+ T cells from PBMCs. Every receptor here comes from a human donor with Susac syndrome.

This rearrangement joins TRBV20-1 to TRBJ1-2; D is unclear. Per the germline V gene, CDR1 is DFQATT and CDR2 is SNEGSKA (reference sequence). The CDR3 is made up of 13 amino acids. The V gene lost 0 bases and the J gene lost 4 bases, with 9 bases spanning the gap. The CDR3 sequence is CSARDLRFYGYTF. The CDR3 coding sequence is TGCAGTGCTAGAGATCTCCGGTTCTATGGCTACACCTTC.

The V gene is TRBV29-1, the J gene TRBJ2-1, with D unresolved. V shed 3 bases and J shed 7 bases, with 16 bases lying between them. Germline CDR1 reads SQVTM; CDR2 reads ANQGSEA. CDR3 size: 14 residues. CDR3 residues: CSVEGLESGNEQFF. The CDR3 region has the DNA TGCAGCGTTGAGGGCCTAGAAAGTGGAAATGAGCAGTTCTTC.

The chain carries TRBV6-6 and TRBJ2-2; D might be TRBD1 or TRBD2, each matching 5 bases. Trimming cost V 4 bases and J 7 bases, with 7 bases left between them. Germline V CDR1 and CDR2: MNHNY, SVGAGI (reference sequence). The CDR3 contains 12 residues. CDR3 protein: CASSWGSGELFF. CDR3 sequence (DNA): TGTGCCAGCAGTTGGGGGAGCGGGGAGCTGTTTTTT.

CDR3 sequence: CASSSGTGEETQYF. CDR3 bases: TGTGCCAGCAGCTCCGGGACAGGGGAAGAGACCCAGTACTTC. The V and J genes are TRBV7-9 and TRBJ2-5; 10 positions match TRBD1. The length of the CDR3 is 14 residues. Germline loops: CDR1 SEHNR, CDR2 FQNEAQ (reference sequence). The V gene end was trimmed by 4 bases and the J gene end by 3 bases; junction bases not matched to a gene: 2.

J is TRBJ1-2 and V is TRBV9, with TRBD1 matching over 10 bases. After removal of 3 bases from V and 8 bases from J, the junction contained 7 bases not matched to a gene. Germline values: CDR1 SGDLS, CDR2 YYNGEE. The CDR3 contains 14 residues. CDR3 bases: TGTGCCAGCAGCGCCCTAGGACAGGGGGGCGGCTACACCTTC. Its translation is CASSALGQGGGYTF.